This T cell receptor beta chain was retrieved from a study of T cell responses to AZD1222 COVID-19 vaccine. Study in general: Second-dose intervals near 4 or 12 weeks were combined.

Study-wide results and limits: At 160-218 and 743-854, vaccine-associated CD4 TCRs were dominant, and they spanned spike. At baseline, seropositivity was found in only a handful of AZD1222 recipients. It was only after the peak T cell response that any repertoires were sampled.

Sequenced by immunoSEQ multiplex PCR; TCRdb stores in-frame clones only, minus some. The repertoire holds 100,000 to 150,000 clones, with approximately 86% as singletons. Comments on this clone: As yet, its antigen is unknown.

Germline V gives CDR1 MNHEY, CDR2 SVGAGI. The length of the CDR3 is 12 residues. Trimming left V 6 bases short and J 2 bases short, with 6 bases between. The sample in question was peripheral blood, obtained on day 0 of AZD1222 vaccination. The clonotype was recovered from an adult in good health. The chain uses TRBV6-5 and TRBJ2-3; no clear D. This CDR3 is CASSLNTDTQYF. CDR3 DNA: TGTGCCAGCAGCCTAAACACAGATACGCAGTATTTT.